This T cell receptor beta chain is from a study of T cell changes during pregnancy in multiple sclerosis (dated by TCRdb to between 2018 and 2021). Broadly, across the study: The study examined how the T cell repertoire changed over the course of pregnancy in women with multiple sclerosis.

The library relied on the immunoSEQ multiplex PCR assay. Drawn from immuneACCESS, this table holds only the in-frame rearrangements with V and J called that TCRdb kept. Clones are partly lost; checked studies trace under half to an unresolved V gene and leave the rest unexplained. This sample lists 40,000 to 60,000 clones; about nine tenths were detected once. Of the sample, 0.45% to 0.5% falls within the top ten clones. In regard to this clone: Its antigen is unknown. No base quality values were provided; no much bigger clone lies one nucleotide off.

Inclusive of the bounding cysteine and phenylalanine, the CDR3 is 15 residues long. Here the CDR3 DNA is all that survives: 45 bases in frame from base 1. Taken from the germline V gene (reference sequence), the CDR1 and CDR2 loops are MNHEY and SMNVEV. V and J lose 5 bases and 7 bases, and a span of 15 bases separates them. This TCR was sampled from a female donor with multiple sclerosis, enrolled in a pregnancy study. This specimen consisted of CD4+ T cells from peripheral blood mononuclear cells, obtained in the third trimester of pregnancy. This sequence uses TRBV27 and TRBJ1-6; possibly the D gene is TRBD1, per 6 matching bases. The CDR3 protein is CASSPLQGINSPLHF. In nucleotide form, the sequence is TGTGCCAGCAGTCCCCTACAGGGTATCAATTCACCCCTCCACTTT.